The 30 T cell receptor beta chains below come from one sample, sequenced in a study of blood T cell repertoires in COVID-19. The repertoire was sequenced with immunoSEQ multiplex PCR; TCRdb's copy has only in-frame clones and lacks some. The sample includes 85,000 to 130,000 clones, around 85% of them seen just once. The material sequenced was PBMCs or T cells enriched from blood (not recorded which). These receptors came from a woman aged 45-60 years who had recovered from COVID-19.

The chain has TRBV6-5 and TRBJ1-4, with D maybe TRBD1 (5 bases). This CDR3 is 15 amino acids long. Deletions cut 6 bases from V and 5 bases from J, with 16 bases between. The V gene's germline CDR1 is MNHEY and CDR2 SVGAGI. In DNA form, the CDR3 reads TGTGCCAGCAGAGCGTCAGGGCTCCTCAATGAAAAACTGTTTTTT. Its protein product is CASRASGLLNEKLFF.

V usage is TRBV18 and J usage is TRBJ2-1, with 8 bases identical to TRBD1. V dropped 3 bases and J dropped 0; count of bases not matched to a gene: 1. This CDR3 has 15 amino acids. Per the germline V gene, CDR1 is KGHSH and CDR2 is LQKENI. The CDR3 sequence is CASSPQGASYNEQFF. Here the CDR3 DNA reads TGTGCCAGCTCACCGCAGGGGGCCTCCTACAATGAGCAGTTCTTC.

The chain uses TRBV5-3 and TRBJ2-1; 9 nucleotides align to TRBD2. TRBV5-3 is noted as an ORF with a role that remains uncertain. CDR3 length equals 16 residues. After removal of 4 bases from V and 2 bases from J, the junction contained 7 bases not matched to a gene. CDR3 region: CARSPLGGGAYNEQFF. The CDR3 DNA reads TGTGCCAGAAGCCCTCTCGGCGGGGGGGCCTACAATGAGCAGTTCTTC.

The table lists this clone with a count of one. The CDR3 DNA is TGTGCCAGTAGTATCGGGGACAGGGGGCGTAGCGAGCAGTACTTC. Translating gives CASSIGDRGRSEQYF. V gene TRBV19 combines with J gene TRBJ2-7, with TRBD1 identical over 12 bases. The CDR3 extends over 15 amino acids. The V segment lost 3 bases and the J segment 6 bases; nucleotides outside the gene matches: 6. CDR1 LNHDA and CDR2 SQIVND come from the germline V gene (reference sequence).

The V and J genes are TRBV6-6 and TRBJ2-3; no clear D gene. The CDR3 consists of 15 residues. The V end was cut by 5 bases, the J end by 2 bases, with 14 bases between. Germline CDR1 is MNHNY and CDR2 is SVGAGI (reference sequence). The CDR3 nucleotides are TGTGCCAGCAGTCCGACAAAAAAGCTCACAGATACGCAGTATTTT. Protein sequence: CASSPTKKLTDTQYF.

The chain recombines TRBV7-9 with TRBJ2-7, with D possibly being TRBD2 (6 bases). From germline, CDR1 is SEHNR and CDR2 FQNEAQ (reference sequence). V lost 4 bases and J lost 2, with 9 bases in between. CDR3 length: 13 residues. The CDR3 region has the DNA TGTGCCAGCAGCTCTAGCGAGGCCTACGAGCAGTACTTC. It specifies CASSSSEAYEQYF.

The genes are TRBV15 and TRBJ2-3, with TRBD2 matching 10 bases. V trimming: 0 bases; J trimming: 4 bases; junction bases outside the gene matches: 16. CDR3 size: 20 residues. The germline gives CDR1 LNHNV, CDR2 YYDKDF (reference sequence). CDR3 bases: TGTGCCACCAGCAGAGATAAGGGCCCGCAGCGGGGGGGCCGTGCAGATACGCAGTATTTT. Protein product: CATSRDKGPQRGGRADTQYF.

The J gene is TRBJ2-6, the V gene TRBV24-1, with 8 bases identical to TRBD1. This CDR3 has 18 amino acids. Germline V gene lookup returns CDR1 KGHDR and CDR2 SFDVKD. The junction had 11 bases not matched to a gene; V was cut back by 4 bases and J by 4 bases. This chain's CDR3 is CATSDPGQASEGANVLTF. DNA for the CDR3: TGTGCCACCAGTGACCCGGGACAGGCTAGCGAGGGGGCCAACGTCCTGACTTTC.

The chain combines TRBV28 with TRBJ1-4, with 7 bases lining up with TRBD1. The CDR3 covers 14 residues. V shed 2 bases and J 3 bases; nucleotides not matched to a gene: 0. The germline gives CDR1 MDHEN, CDR2 SYDVKM. The CDR3 nucleotides are TGTGCCAGCAGTTTACAGGGGGCTAATGAAAAACTGTTTTTT. Translated, it gives CASSLQGANEKLFF.

This chain joins TRBV27 and TRBJ2-5; 10 positions agree with TRBD2. CDR3 size: 14 residues. The germline CDR1 and CDR2 sequences are MNHEY and SMNVEV (reference sequence). Germline trimming cut 2 bases from V and 8 bases from J; bases unmatched to any gene: 5. The CDR3 sequence is CASSLRLAGETQYF. The CDR3 DNA reads as TGTGCCAGCAGTTTAAGGCTAGCGGGAGAAACCCAGTACTTC.

The chain carries TRBV2 and TRBJ1-5; no reliable D call. Between the trimmed V and J ends, which lost 8 bases and 3 bases, there was a span of 11 bases. This CDR3 is built from 13 residues. In germline, CDR1 is SNHLY, CDR2 FYNNEI. CDR3 DNA: TGTGCCAGCCTGCGGAGTCCCAATCAGCCCCAGCATTTT. Translating it yields CASLRSPNQPQHF.

The chain couples TRBV11-2 to TRBJ2-5, with TRBD2 as a possible D gene (6 bases). CDR3 length: 14 residues. V lost 3 bases and J lost 4, with 12 bases in between. Germline-derived CDR1 and CDR2 are SGHAT and FQNNGV. The CDR3 DNA sequence: TGTGCCAGCAGCTTGGCGGGAACGGGAGAGACCCAGTACTTC. This encodes CASSLAGTGETQYF.

This sequence joins TRBV12-1 and TRBJ1-1. TRBV12-1 is noted as a pseudogene. The CDR3 contains 13 residues. CDR3 coding DNA: TGTGCCAGCACCCACCTTTTTCTTCTGGAGGCTTTCTTT. Its translation: CASTHLFLLEAFF.

The chain joins TRBV2 to TRBJ1-5, with no clear D. Germline CDR1 is SNHLY and CDR2 is FYNNEI. Between the trimmed V and J ends, which lost 0 bases and 0 bases, there was a span of 9 bases. The CDR3 sequence is 16 residues long. The CDR3 reads CASSEAGRSSNQPQHF. In nucleotides, the CDR3 is TGTGCCAGCAGTGAAGCGGGGAGGAGTAGCAATCAGCCCCAGCATTTT.

Only a few counts were recorded for this clone. This chain uses TRBV2 with TRBJ1-1; maybe TRBD1 (6 bases). CDR3 length equals 11 residues. Germline V CDR1 and CDR2: SNHLY, FYNNEI. V lost 5 bases, J lost 5 bases, and 6 bases lay in between. CDR3 bases: TGTGCCAGCAGTACAGGGACTGAAGCTTTCTTT. Translated: CASSTGTEAFF.

This chain links TRBV24-1 with TRBJ2-1; D is unclear. The CDR3 length is 16 residues. Germline CDR1 reads KGHDR; CDR2 reads SFDVKD. The V gene lost 5 bases and the J gene lost 2 bases, with 15 bases spanning the gap. In DNA, the CDR3 is TGTGCCACCAGTGGCATTGTTACCCCAGCCTACAATGAGCAGTTCTTC. Its translation is CATSGIVTPAYNEQFF.

CDR3 DNA: TGTGCCAGCAGTTGGGGGGACAATCAGCCCCAGCATTTT. Translation gives CASSWGDNQPQHF. This chain uses TRBV27 with TRBJ1-5, with D tentatively TRBD1 (5 bases). The CDR3 has 13 amino acids. Germline V lookup: CDR1 MNHEY, CDR2 SMNVEV (reference sequence). The germline V and J ends were trimmed by 4 bases and 3 bases, with 7 bases remaining between them.

The gene calls are TRBV15 and TRBJ1-2, with a weak D call TRBD1 (5 bases). This CDR3 is built from 13 residues. Trimming took off 0 bases at V and 13 bases at J, with 15 bases between the two ends. Germline V gene lookup returns CDR1 LNHNV and CDR2 YYDKDF (reference sequence). The CDR3 DNA sequence: TGTGCCACCAGCAGAGACAGGGCTGGAGCATCCACCTTC. This translates into CATSRDRAGASTF.

The V call is TRBV19, the J call TRBJ2-7, with 8 positions matching TRBD2. Germline V gene sequence: CDR1 LNHDA, CDR2 SQIVND (reference sequence). This CDR3 has 17 amino acids. The ends lost 3 bases at V and 1 base at J; junction bases unmatched: 11. CDR3 DNA: TGTGCCAGTAGTATTTCGCTAGCGGGTGCTTTTTCCTACGAGCAGTACTTC. Translated: CASSISLAGAFSYEQYF.

This clone turned up a few times. The chain is built from TRBV2 and TRBJ2-7; tentatively, D is TRBD1 (6 bases). V lost 11 bases to trimming and J lost 7 bases, with 21 bases between them. The CDR3 runs 13 residues. Germline V gene sequence: CDR1 SNHLY, CDR2 FYNNEI. CDR3 protein: CAGVTQGPGEQYF. CDR3 coding DNA: TGTGCCGGTGTAACACAGGGACCGGGGGAGCAGTACTTC.

This clone was seen more than once but under ten times. The chain carries TRBV19 and TRBJ2-5; D not certain. This CDR3 region has 15 residues. The germline V gene encodes CDR1 LNHDA and CDR2 SQIVND (reference sequence). The V gene lost 9 bases and the J gene lost 4 bases, with 21 bases spanning the gap. CDR3 residues: CASRRAYDTLETQYF. CDR3 DNA: TGTGCCAGCCGCCGTGCTTACGACACCTTAGAGACCCAGTACTTC.

V and J are TRBV7-6 and TRBJ1-3; weak D call: TRBD1 (6 bases). There are 15 residues in the CDR3. From germline, CDR1 is SGHVS and CDR2 FNYEAQ. V lost 5 bases, J lost 0 bases, and 11 bases lay in between. The CDR3 DNA reads as TGTGCCAGCAGCCGGATACAGGGCTCTGGAAACACCATATATTTT. This sequence encodes CASSRIQGSGNTIYF.

Notes on this clone: Other DNA sequences from this sample encode an identical CDR3 as well. This chain joins TRBV6-5 and TRBJ1-1; D may be TRBD1 (5 bases). Germline values: CDR1 MNHEY, CDR2 SVGAGI. Trimming took 6 bases from V and 0 from J, leaving 11 bases between them. CDR3 size: 14 residues. The CDR3 here is CASRVTGVNTEAFF. The CDR3 DNA is TGTGCCAGCAGGGTAACGGGGGTGAACACTGAAGCTTTCTTT.

The rearrangement links TRBV5-4 to TRBJ2-3; tentatively, D is TRBD2 (6 bases). Deletions cut 3 bases from V and 0 bases from J, with 8 bases between. The germline V gene encodes CDR1 SGHNT and CDR2 YYREEE (reference sequence). The CDR3 runs 14 residues. The CDR3 region is CASSWGTSTDTQYF. Here the CDR3 DNA reads TGTGCCAGCAGCTGGGGGACTAGCACAGATACGCAGTATTTT.

V and J are TRBV19 and TRBJ1-1, with D hard to call. CDR1 and CDR2 (germline): LNHDA, SQIVND (reference sequence). The CDR3 contains 13 residues. V dropped 4 bases and J dropped 1 base, with 7 bases sitting between them. In DNA, the CDR3 is TGTGCCAGTAGTAGCCAGGCGAACACTGAAGCTTTCTTT. Its protein is CASSSQANTEAFF.

This rearrangement joins TRBV29-1 to TRBJ2-5; 9 bases agree with TRBD2. CDR1 and CDR2 (germline): SQVTM, ANQGSEA. This CDR3 contains 14 residues. Trimming at V came to 3 bases and at J to 1 base, leaving 3 bases not matched to a gene. CDR3 loop: CSVDYSGGQETQYF. In DNA, the CDR3 is TGCAGCGTTGATTATAGCGGGGGCCAAGAGACCCAGTACTTC.

Sample share makes this clone medium-sized. V and J are TRBV6-4 and TRBJ2-3, with 12 bases identical to TRBD2. CDR3 length: 15 amino acids. V gave up 6 bases and J gave up 4 bases; unmatched junction bases: 5. Germline CDR1 reads MRHNA; CDR2 reads SNTAGT. The CDR3 protein is CASRLLAGGSDTQYF. The CDR3 DNA is TGTGCCAGCAGACTACTAGCGGGGGGCTCAGATACGCAGTATTTT.

This chain links TRBV27 with TRBJ2-1; TRBD2 matches at 7 bases. This CDR3 is built from 18 residues. Germline-derived CDR1 and CDR2 are MNHEY and SMNVEV (reference sequence). V lost 5 bases to trimming and J lost 7 bases; unmatched junction nucleotides: 20. The chain's CDR3 is CASSPLRRLAPPGNEQFF. The CDR3 region has the DNA TGTGCCAGCAGTCCCCTCCGCCGACTAGCCCCACCCGGGAATGAGCAGTTCTTC.

In its sample, this clone was seen a few times. The chain carries TRBV29-1 and TRBJ2-1; D perhaps matches TRBD1 (5 bases). V was trimmed by 6 bases and J by 6 bases, leaving 12 bases between them. Germline V gene sequence: CDR1 SQVTM, CDR2 ANQGSEA. The CDR3 sequence is 12 residues long. The CDR3 sequence is CSVEDTVNEQFF. The CDR3 nucleotides are TGCAGCGTCGAGGACACTGTCAATGAGCAGTTCTTC.

This clone showed up just once. V gene TRBV28 combines with J gene TRBJ2-4; D may be TRBD1 (5 bases). Germline CDR1 and CDR2: MDHEN and SYDVKM. V gave up 1 base and J gave up 7 bases, with 11 bases separating them. CDR3 length: 14 residues. In nucleotides, the CDR3 is TGTGCCAGCAGTTTATTTGCAGGGTCTAACATTCAGTACTTC. As protein: CASSLFAGSNIQYF.